This TCR beta chain was sequenced during a study of response to subunit inactivated influenza vaccine. Overall study findings and caveats: The study's authors posited that every seasonal influenza vaccination enlists few new T cells.

The CDR3 length is 15 residues. Germline assignment: CDR1 SGHRS and CDR2 YFSETQ. The ends were cut back, 4 bases at V and 7 bases at J, with 20 bases in the middle. MiXCR was run by TCRdb on the RT-PCR reads, yielding one entry per CDR3 protein. The data show roughly 500,000 distinct CDR3 sequences, more than 15% seen once. Details on this clonotype: Its specificity is unknown.

This sequence originates from a man between 50 and 69 years old who received an inactivated influenza vaccine. This chain links TRBV5-1 with TRBJ1-1, with D perhaps TRBD1 (6 bases). This sample comprised CD4+ T cells sorted from PBMCs, obtained around 25 months after vaccination. The CDR3 DNA follows: TGCGCCAGCAGCGACCCCTCGACAGGTTTTGTTGAAGCTTTCTTT. It is translated as CASSDPSTGFVEAFF. Drawing the rest from reference TRBV5-1 and TRBJ1-1, the complete variable domain is KAGVTQTPRYLIKTRGQQVTLSCSPISGHRSVSWYQQTPGQGLQFLFEYFSETQRNKGNFPGRFSGRQFSNSRSEMNVSTLELGDSALYLCASSDPSTGFVEAFFGQGTRLTVV.